This T cell receptor beta chain emerged from a study of T cells in Graves' hyperthyroidism and ophthalmopathy. This CDR3 region has 12 residues. Trimming took 4 bases from V and 4 from J, leaving 10 bases between them. The germline V gene has CDR1 SQVTM and CDR2 ANQGSEA. The definition of stable Graves' hyperthyroidism was no ophthalmopathy progression within 18 months. This clonotype was observed a single time. What was amplified from RNA transcripts were TCR beta CDR3 regions. First-round RT-PCR of the TCR CDR3 relied on the HTBI primer set. TCRdb re-called the multiplex PCR reads through MiXCR, storing one row per CDR3 protein. This sample has around 350,000 distinct CDR3 sequences, with 19% found just once.

The genes are TRBV29-1 and TRBJ1-2; D is perhaps TRBD1 (6 bases). This TCR derives from a woman younger than 35 with Graves' hyperthyroidism. The sample consisted of blood. In DNA, the CDR3 is TGCAGCGTTGCGGAGGGGGGCTATGGCTACACCTTC. As protein: CSVAEGGYGYTF.